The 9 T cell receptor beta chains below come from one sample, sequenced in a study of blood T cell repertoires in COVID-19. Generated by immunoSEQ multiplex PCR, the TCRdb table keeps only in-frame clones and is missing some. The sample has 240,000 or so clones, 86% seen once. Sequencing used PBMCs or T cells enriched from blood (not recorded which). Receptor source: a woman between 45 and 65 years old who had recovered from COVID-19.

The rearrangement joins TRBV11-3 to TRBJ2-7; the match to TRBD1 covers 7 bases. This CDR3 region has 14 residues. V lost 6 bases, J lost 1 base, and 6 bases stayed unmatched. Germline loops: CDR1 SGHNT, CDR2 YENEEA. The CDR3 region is CASRRQGPSYEQYF. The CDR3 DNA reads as TGTGCCAGCAGGCGACAGGGTCCTTCCTACGAGCAGTACTTC.

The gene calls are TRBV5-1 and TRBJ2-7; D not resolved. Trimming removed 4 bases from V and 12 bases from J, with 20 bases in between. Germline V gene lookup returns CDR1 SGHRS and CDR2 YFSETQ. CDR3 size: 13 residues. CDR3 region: CASSPESSTSLYF. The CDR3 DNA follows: TGCGCCAGCAGCCCGGAGAGTTCTACGAGTTTGTACTTC.

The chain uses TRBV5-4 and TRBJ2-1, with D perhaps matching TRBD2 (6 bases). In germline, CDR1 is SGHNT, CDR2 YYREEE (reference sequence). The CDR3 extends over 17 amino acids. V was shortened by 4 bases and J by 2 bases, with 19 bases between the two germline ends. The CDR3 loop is CASSLRREEAAYNEQFF. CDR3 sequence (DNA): TGTGCCAGCAGCCTTAGGAGGGAGGAGGCGGCCTACAATGAGCAGTTCTTC.

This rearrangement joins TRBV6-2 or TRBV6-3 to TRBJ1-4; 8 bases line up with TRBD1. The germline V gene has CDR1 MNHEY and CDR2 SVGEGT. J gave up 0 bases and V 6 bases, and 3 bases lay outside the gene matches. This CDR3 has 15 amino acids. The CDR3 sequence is CASSGQGATNEKLFF. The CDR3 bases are TGTGCCAGCAGCGGACAGGGAGCAACTAATGAAAAACTGTTTTTT.

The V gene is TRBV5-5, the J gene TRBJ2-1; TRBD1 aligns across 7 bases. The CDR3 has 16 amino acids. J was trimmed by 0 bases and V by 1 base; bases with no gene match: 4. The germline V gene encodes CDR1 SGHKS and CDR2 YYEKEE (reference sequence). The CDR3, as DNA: TGTGCCAGCAGCTTGACACAGGGGATCTCCTACAATGAGCAGTTCTTC. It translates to CASSLTQGISYNEQFF.

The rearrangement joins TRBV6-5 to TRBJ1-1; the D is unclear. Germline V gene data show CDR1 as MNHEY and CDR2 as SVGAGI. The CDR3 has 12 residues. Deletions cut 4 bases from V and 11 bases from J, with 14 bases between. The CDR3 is CASSSLTYPAFF. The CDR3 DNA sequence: TGTGCCAGCAGTTCTCTGACATACCCCGCTTTCTTT.

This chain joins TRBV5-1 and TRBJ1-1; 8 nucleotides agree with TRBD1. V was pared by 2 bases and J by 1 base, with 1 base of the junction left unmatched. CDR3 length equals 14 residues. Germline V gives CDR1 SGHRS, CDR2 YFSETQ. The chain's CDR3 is CASSFGQGNTEAFF. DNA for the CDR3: TGCGCCAGCAGCTTCGGACAGGGGAACACTGAAGCTTTCTTT.

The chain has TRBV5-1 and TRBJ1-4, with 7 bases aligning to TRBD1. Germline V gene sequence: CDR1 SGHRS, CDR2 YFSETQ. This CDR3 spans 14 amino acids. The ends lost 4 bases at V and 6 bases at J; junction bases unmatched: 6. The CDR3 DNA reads TGCGCCAGCAGCCCGACAGGGCAGTATGAAAAACTGTTTTTT. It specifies CASSPTGQYEKLFF.

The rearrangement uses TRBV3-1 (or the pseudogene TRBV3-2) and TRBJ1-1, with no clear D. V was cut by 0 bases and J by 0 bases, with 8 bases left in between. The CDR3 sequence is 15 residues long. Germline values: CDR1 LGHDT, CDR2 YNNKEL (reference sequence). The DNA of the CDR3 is TGTGCCAGCAGCCAAGATAACACCTTGAACACTGAAGCTTTCTTT. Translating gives CASSQDNTLNTEAFF.